This T cell receptor beta chain emerged from a study of response to subunit inactivated influenza vaccine. This clonotype was counted many times. Its target is unknown. MiXCR was run by TCRdb on the RT-PCR reads, yielding one entry per CDR3 protein. The sample lists more than 550,000 distinct CDR3 sequences; about 10% were seen once. This CDR3 spans 16 amino acids. V lost 5 bases and J lost 7; bases outside the gene matches: 9. Germline CDR1 and CDR2: SGHAT and FQNNGV. The study, taken as a whole, reports: The authors put forward the suggestion that each seasonal influenza vaccination may bring in only a limited number of new T cells.

The gene calls are TRBV11-2 and TRBJ2-1; TRBD2 aligns across 12 bases. The sequencing here drew on PBMCs from blood, taken on the day of vaccination. This TCR derives from a man in his fifties who received an inactivated influenza vaccine. The CDR3 spells CASSRPSGRAWNEQFF. CDR3 in DNA: TGTGCCAGCAGCCGCCCTAGCGGGAGGGCCTGGAATGAGCAGTTCTTC.